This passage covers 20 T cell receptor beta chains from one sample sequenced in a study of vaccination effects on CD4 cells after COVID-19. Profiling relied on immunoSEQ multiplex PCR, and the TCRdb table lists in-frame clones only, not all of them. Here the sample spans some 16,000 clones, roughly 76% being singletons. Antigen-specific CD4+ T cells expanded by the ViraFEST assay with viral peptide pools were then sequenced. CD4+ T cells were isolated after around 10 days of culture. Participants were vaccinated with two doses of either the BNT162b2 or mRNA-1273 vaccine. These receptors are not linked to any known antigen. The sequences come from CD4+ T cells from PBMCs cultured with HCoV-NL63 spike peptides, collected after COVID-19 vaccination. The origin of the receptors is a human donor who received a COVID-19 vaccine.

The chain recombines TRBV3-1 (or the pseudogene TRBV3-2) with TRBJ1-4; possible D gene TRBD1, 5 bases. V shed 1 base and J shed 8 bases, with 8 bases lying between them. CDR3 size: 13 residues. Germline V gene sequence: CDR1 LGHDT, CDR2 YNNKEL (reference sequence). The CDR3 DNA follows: TGTGCCAGCAGCCAAGGGGGCGCCGAAAAACTGTTTTTT. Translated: CASSQGGAEKLFF.

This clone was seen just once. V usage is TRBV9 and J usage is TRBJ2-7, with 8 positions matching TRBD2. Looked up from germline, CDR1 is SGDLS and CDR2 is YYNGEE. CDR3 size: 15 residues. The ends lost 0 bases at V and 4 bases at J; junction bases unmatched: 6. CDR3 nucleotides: TGTGCCAGCAGCGTAGGGGGAAGCGGGGGTTACGAGCAGTACTTC. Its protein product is CASSVGGSGGYEQYF.

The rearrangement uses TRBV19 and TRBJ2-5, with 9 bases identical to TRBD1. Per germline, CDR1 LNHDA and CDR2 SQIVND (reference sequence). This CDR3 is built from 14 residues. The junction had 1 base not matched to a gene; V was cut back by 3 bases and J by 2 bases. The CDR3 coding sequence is TGTGCCAGTAGTATGGGGACAGGGCAAGAGACCCAGTACTTC. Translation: CASSMGTGQETQYF.

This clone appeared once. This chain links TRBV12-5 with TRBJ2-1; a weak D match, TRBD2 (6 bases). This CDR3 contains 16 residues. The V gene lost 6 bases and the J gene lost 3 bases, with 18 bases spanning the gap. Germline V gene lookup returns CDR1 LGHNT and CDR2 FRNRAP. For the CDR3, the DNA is TGTGCTAGTGGCCTTCCCCGGGACTCCGACTACAATGAGCAGTTCTTC. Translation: CASGLPRDSDYNEQFF.

The CDR3 coding sequence is TGCGCCAGCAGCCAAGATCTAAGGGGCCCGGGGGAGCAGTACTTC. Translated, it gives CASSQDLRGPGEQYF. This rearrangement joins TRBV4-3 to TRBJ2-7; the D call may be TRBD1 or TRBD2 (5 bases each). This CDR3 comprises 15 residues. V lost 0 bases to trimming and J lost 7 bases, with 16 bases between them. The germline gives CDR1 LGHNA, CDR2 YSLEER.

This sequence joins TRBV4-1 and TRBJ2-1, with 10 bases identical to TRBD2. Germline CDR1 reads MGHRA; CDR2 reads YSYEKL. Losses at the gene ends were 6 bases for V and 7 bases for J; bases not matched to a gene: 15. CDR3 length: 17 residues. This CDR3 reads CASSPPFASGRGNEQFF. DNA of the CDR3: TGCGCCAGCAGTCCCCCTTTCGCTAGCGGGAGAGGAAATGAGCAGTTCTTC.

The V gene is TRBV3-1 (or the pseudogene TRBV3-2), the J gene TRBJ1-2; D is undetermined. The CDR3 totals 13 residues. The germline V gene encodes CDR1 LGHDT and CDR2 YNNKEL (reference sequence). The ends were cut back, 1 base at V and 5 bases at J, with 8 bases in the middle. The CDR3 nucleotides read TGTGCCAGCAGCCAAGCCAACATATATGGCTACACCTTC. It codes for CASSQANIYGYTF.

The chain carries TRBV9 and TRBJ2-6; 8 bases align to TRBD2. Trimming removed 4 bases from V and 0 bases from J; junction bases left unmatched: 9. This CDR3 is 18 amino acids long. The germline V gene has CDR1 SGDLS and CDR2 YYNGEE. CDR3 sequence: CASSPSGRHSSGANVLTF. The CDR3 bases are TGTGCCAGCAGCCCCAGCGGGAGACACAGCTCTGGGGCCAACGTCCTGACTTTC.

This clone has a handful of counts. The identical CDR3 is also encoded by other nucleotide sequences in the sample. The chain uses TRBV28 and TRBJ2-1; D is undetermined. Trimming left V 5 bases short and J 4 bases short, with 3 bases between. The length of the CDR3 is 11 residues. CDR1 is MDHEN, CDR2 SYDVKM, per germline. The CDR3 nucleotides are TGTGCCAGCAGTGGGTACAATGAGCAGTTCTTC. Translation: CASSGYNEQFF.

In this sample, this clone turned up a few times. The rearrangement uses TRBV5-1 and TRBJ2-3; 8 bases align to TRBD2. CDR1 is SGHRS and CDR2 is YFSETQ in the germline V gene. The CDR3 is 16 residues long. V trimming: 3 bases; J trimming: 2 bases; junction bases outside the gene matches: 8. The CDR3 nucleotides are TGCGCCAGCAGCTCACGAACTAGCGGACTCACAGATACGCAGTATTTT. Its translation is CASSSRTSGLTDTQYF.

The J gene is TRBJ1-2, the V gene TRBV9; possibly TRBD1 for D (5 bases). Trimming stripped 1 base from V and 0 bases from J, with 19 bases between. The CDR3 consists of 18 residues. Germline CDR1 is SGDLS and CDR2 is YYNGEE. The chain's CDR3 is CASSVRREKHLANYGYTF. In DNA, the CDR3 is TGTGCCAGCAGCGTACGCAGGGAGAAACACCTAGCTAACTATGGCTACACCTTC.

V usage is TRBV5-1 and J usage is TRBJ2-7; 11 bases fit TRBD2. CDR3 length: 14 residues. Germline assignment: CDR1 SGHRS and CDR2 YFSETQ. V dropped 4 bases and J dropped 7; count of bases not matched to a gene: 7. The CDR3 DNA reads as TGCGCCAGCAGCGGTAGCGGGGGGGCGGGTGAGCAGTACTTC. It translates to CASSGSGGAGEQYF. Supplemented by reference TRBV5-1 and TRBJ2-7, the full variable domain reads KAGVTQTPRYLIKTRGQQVTLSCSPISGHRSVSWYQQTPGQGLQFLFEYFSETQRNKGNFPGRFSGRQFSNSRSEMNVSTLELGDSALYLCASSGSGGAGEQYFGPGTRLTVT.

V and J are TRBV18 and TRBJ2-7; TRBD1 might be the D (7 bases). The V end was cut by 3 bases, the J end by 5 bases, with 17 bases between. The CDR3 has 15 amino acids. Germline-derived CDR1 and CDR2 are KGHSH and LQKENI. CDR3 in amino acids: CASSPLEGARNEQYF. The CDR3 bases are TGTGCCAGCTCACCGTTGGAGGGGGCGCGGAACGAGCAGTACTTC.

The CDR3 sequence: CASSTRTDGGRSPLHF. The CDR3 region has the DNA TGCGCCAGCAGCACCCGGACGGACGGGGGGAGATCACCCCTCCACTTT. V gene TRBV5-1 combines with J gene TRBJ1-6, with D perhaps TRBD1 (5 bases). Germline V CDR1 and CDR2: SGHRS, YFSETQ. The germline V and J ends were trimmed by 4 bases and 10 bases, with 21 bases remaining between them. The CDR3 runs to 16 residues.

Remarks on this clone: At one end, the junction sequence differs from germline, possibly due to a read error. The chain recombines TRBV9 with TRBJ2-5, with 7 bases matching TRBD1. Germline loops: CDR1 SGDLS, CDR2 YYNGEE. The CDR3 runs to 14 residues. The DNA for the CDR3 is TGTGCCAGCAGTGTAGGGACAGTCCAAGAGACCCAGTACTTC. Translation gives CASSVGTVQETQYF. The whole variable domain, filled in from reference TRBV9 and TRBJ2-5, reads DSGVTQTPKHLITATGQRVTLRCSPRSGDLSVYWYQQSLDQGLQFLIQYYNGEERAKGNILERFSAQQFPDLHSELNLSSLELGDSALYFCASSVGTVQETQYFGPGTRLLVL.

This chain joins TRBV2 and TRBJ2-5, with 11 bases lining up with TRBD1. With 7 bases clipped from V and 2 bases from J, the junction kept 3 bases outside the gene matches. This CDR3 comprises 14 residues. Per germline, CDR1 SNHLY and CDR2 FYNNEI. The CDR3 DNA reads TGTGCCAGCACTCGGGACAGGGGGCAAGAGACCCAGTACTTC. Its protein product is CASTRDRGQETQYF.

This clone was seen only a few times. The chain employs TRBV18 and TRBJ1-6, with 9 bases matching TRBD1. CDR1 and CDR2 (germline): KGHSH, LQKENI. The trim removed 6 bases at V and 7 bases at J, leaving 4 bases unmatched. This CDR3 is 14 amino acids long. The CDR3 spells CASSAGTGNSPLHF. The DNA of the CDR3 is TGTGCCAGCTCTGCCGGGACAGGGAATTCACCCCTCCACTTT. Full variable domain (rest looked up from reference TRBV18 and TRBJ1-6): NAGVMQNPRHLVRRRGQEARLRCSPMKGHSHVYWYRQLPEEGLKFMVYLQKENIIDESGMPKERFSAEFPKEGPSILRIQQVVRGDSAAYFCASSAGTGNSPLHFGNGTRLTVT.

CDR3 nucleotide sequence: TGCGCCAGCAGCCCCGGACAGGGACCTAATGAAAAACTGTTTTTT. Residues: CASSPGQGPNEKLFF. The chain carries TRBV5-1 and TRBJ1-4; 8 bases line up with TRBD1. Germline trimming cut 4 bases from V and 3 bases from J; bases unmatched to any gene: 5. The germline CDR1 and CDR2 sequences are SGHRS and YFSETQ. The CDR3 contains 15 residues.

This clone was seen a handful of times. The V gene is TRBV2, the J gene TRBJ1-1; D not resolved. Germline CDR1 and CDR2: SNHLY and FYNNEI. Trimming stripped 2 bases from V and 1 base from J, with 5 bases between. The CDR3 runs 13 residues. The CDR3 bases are TGTGCCAGCAGTGAACTGGAGAACACTGAAGCTTTCTTT. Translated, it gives CASSELENTEAFF.

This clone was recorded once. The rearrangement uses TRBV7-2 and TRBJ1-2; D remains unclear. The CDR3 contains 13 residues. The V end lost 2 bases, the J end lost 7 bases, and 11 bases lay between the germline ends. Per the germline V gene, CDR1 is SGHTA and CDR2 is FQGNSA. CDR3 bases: TGTGCCAGCAGCTTATCCCTGGTGCGTGGCTACACCTTC. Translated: CASSLSLVRGYTF.